Sequencing of this T cell receptor (beta chain) was carried out in a study of metastatic and nonmetastatic thyroid tumors. Study-wide context: From malignant and benign thyroid patients, repertoires in blood and in tumor or nodule tissue were compared.

This CDR3 is 15 amino acids long. Trimming cost V 6 bases and J 3 bases, with 18 bases left between them. In germline, CDR1 is DFQATT, CDR2 SNEGSKA (reference sequence). Study-wide results and caveats: Benign nodules were reported to have significantly lower TCR beta diversity than malignant thyroid tumors, in blood and tumor.

In the original workflow: For papillary thyroid cancer, a distant-metastasis classifier was constructed from CDR3 differences observed across clinicopathological groups. TCRdb re-analyzed the PCR reads using MiXCR. Here the V and J calls rest on TCRdb's processing, not on the authors' analysis. Among 35,000 to 50,000 clones listed, 4% to 5% were seen once. This clone has ten or more counts. Its antigen is currently unknown. Each patient came to thyroid surgery without any prior treatment (of any kind). The chain is built from TRBV20-1 and TRBJ1-5; D perhaps matches TRBD1 (6 bases). The specimen sequenced was blood. This clonotype was obtained from a female donor with papillary thyroid cancer or a benign thyroid nodule (not recorded which). Some clones in this sample may be carry-over from other donors' samples. CDR3 in DNA: TGCAGTGCACTTTCGCAACAGGGTAACAATCAGCCCCAGCATTTT. It yields the protein CSALSQQGNNQPQHF.